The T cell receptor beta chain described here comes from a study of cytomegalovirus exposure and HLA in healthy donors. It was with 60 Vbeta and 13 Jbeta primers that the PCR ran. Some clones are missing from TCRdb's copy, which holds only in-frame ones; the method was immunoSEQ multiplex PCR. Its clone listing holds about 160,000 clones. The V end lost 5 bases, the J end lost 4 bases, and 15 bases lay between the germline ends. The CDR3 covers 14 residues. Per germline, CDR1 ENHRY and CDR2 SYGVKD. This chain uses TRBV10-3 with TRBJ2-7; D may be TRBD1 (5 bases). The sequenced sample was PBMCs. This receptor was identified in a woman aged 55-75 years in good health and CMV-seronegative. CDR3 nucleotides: TGTGCCATCAGTCCCATGCAGGGTCAGTACGAGCAGTACTTC. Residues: CAISPMQGQYEQYF.